This T cell receptor beta chain was captured in a study of cytomegalovirus exposure and HLA in healthy donors. It was healthy bone marrow donors who served as donors. In the PCR, 60 Vbeta and 13 Jbeta primers were used. Source study methods: Counted up in a later analysis, unique TCR beta chains came to about 83 million, with around 9.9 million shared. Some clones are missing from TCRdb's copy, which holds only in-frame ones; the method was immunoSEQ multiplex PCR. V, J and clone size were drawn from that table, and D and trimming were deduced from the DNA. This sample carries 70,000 or so clones, roughly 82% of them seen once, and the ten largest clones take 1.9%. J was trimmed by 9 bases and V by 5 bases; bases with no gene match: 6. The CDR3 covers 14 residues. CDR1 and CDR2 (germline): MNHEY, SVGAGI.

This TCR was sampled from a man younger than 35 in good health and CMV-seronegative. Sample: PBMCs. The chain is built from TRBV6-5 and TRBJ1-6, with TRBD1 identical over 8 bases. The CDR3 nucleotides are TGTGCCAGCAGTGGGGACAGGAGTTTTTCACCCCTCCACTTT. Translated: CASSGDRSFSPLHF.